This T cell receptor (beta chain) is from a study of OX40 agonist ivuxolimab in advanced cancers. Overall study findings and caveats: Partial responders treated at 0.1-3.0 mg/kg exhibited clonal expansion among the lowest measured.

In the case of this clone: Its antigen is not identified.

Measured with immunoSEQ multiplex PCR; TCRdb has only the in-frame clones, and not every one. The sample lists about 37,000 clones; roughly 86% were seen once. The sample in question was CD4+ or CD8+ T cells sorted from blood, obtained in a trial of the OX40 agonist ivuxolimab. The source of this sequence is an adult with an advanced solid tumor such as melanoma, head and neck, liver or kidney cancer.

The CDR3 DNA is TGTGCCAGCAGCCCAACGGGGGGGAGCAATGAGCAGTTCTTC. It yields the protein CASSPTGGSNEQFF. The chain has TRBV6-4 and TRBJ2-1, with 8 bases that match TRBD2. Germline V gene sequence: CDR1 MRHNA, CDR2 SNTAGT. This CDR3 comprises 14 residues. V lost 6 bases, J lost 6 bases, and 7 bases stayed unmatched.